A single sample gave rise to the 5 T cell receptor beta chains below, sequenced in a study of molecular identifiers for immune sequencing clone quantification. One entry per CDR3 protein results from TCRdb running MiXCR on the PCR reads. The data show some 590,000 distinct CDR3 sequences, around 25% seen once. Sequenced sample: naive CD8+ T cells from blood, with Jurkat cell RNA spiked in. The sample's subset: FACS-sorted CD8+CD4-CCR7+CD45RA+ naive T cells. The receptors were sampled from a human donor in good health. Some libraries in this study had Jurkat cell RNA spiked in.

This clonotype was seen at least ten times. This chain uses TRBV4-3 with TRBJ1-1, with a weak D call TRBD1 (6 bases). Trimming shortened V by 4 bases and J by 5 bases, and 14 bases separated the two germline ends. The V gene's germline CDR1 is LGHNA and CDR2 YSLEER. The CDR3 contains 14 residues. CDR3 region: CASSLAQGGTEAFF. Written as DNA, the CDR3 is TGCGCCAGCAGCCTAGCACAGGGAGGAACTGAAGCTTTCTTT.

This clonotype has at least ten counts. V and J are TRBV13 and TRBJ1-2; D is unclear. The CDR3 covers 14 residues. V shed 4 bases and J shed 4 bases, with 13 bases lying between them. The germline gives CDR1 PRHDT, CDR2 FYEKMQ (reference sequence). The CDR3 bases are TGTGCCAGCAGCTATGACCCGATCCTCTATGGCTACACCTTC. This gives the protein CASSYDPILYGYTF.

This clonotype came up many times. The chain is built from TRBV27 and TRBJ2-7; 7 bases align to TRBD1. This CDR3 is built from 15 residues. V trimming: 0 bases; J trimming: 7 bases; junction bases outside the gene matches: 9. CDR1 and CDR2 from the germline V gene are MNHEY and SMNVEV (reference sequence). The CDR3 loop is CASSLSPQGTGEQYF. CDR3 bases: TGTGCCAGCAGTTTATCCCCACAGGGGACGGGGGAGCAGTACTTC.

For this clonotype: Given a much more abundant clone one base away, this may be a read error. The chain carries TRBV27 and TRBJ1-1; tentative D call: TRBD1 (5 bases). V gave up 8 bases and J gave up 5 bases, with 24 bases separating them. CDR1 and CDR2 from the germline V gene are MNHEY and SMNVEV (reference sequence). This CDR3 spans 16 amino acids. The CDR3 DNA reads as TGTGCCAGCCTGGCCTTCGGACGGGGCGGAGGGACTGAAGCTTTCTTT. The encoded protein is CASLAFGRGGGTEAFF.

The rearrangement joins TRBV7-3 to TRBJ2-2; D gene unclear. The V end was cut by 5 bases, the J end by 6 bases, with 13 bases between. This CDR3 is 14 amino acids long. Germline CDR1 is SGHTA and CDR2 is FQGTGA. The CDR3 region has the DNA TGTGCCAGCAGCGGGGATGGGTTGTCCGGGGAGCTGTTTTTT. Its protein product is CASSGDGLSGELFF.